This TCR beta chain was documented in a study of OX40 agonist ivuxolimab in advanced cancers. Profiled with immunoSEQ multiplex PCR; TCRdb holds only in-frame clones, not every one. The sample yields fewer than 80,000 clones, approximately 92% seen once. Germline V gives CDR1 SEHNR, CDR2 FQNEAQ (reference sequence). Deletions cut 5 bases from V and 4 bases from J, with 18 bases between. This CDR3 is built from 17 residues. This sequence joins TRBV7-9 and TRBJ2-6; D is unclear. This material consisted of CD4+ or CD8+ T cells sorted from blood, taken in a trial of the OX40 agonist ivuxolimab. This TCR was recovered from an adult with an advanced solid tumor such as melanoma, head and neck, liver or kidney cancer. The CDR3 bases are TGTGCCAGCAGCGCCCCCGTTCGAGGCCTCGGGGCCAACGTCCTGACTTTC. Encoded protein: CASSAPVRGLGANVLTF. The whole variable domain, filled in from reference TRBV7-9 and TRBJ2-6, reads DTGVSQNPRHKITKRGQNVTFRCDPISEHNRLYWYRQTLGQGPEFLTYFQNEAQLEKSRLLSDRFSAERPKGSFSTLEIQRTEQGDSAMYLCASSAPVRGLGANVLTFGAGSRLTVL.